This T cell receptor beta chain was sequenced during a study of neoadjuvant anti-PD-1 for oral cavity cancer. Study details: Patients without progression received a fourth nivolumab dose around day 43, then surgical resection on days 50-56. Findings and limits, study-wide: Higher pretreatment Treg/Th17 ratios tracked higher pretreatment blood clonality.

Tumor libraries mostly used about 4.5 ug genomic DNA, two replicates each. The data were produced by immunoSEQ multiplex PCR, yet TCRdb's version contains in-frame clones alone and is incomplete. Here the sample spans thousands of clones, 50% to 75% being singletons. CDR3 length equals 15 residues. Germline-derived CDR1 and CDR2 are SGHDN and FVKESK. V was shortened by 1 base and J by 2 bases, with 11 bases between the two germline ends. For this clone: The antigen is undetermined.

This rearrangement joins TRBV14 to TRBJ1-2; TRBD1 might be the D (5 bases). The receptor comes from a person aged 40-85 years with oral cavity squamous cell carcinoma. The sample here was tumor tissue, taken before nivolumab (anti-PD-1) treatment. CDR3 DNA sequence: TGTGCCAGCAGCCAAGGAAAGGGGAAGAACTATGGCTACACCTTC. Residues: CASSQGKGKNYGYTF.